The clone carrying this T cell receptor beta chain was observed a handful of times. The antigen is not known. This specimen belongs to a study of Ad26.COV2.S vaccination and SARS-CoV-2 variants. Study-wide background: The Ad26.COV2.S arm of the COV1001 trial was where the donor was placed.

Treatment defined: around 19 received Ad26.COV2.S at low or high dose, single or two shots; about 5 received placebo; per-sample allocation not given. Sampling happened 63 days after the first vaccine or placebo injection. In Boston, the donor was an adult between 18-55 years of age. Notes on the study in general: Analytic work on TCR breadth and depth might have understated the full extent of total T cell responses.

Profiled with immunoSEQ multiplex PCR; TCRdb holds only in-frame clones, not every one. Of about 430,000 clones listed, about 93% are singletons. Trimming left V 5 bases short and J 5 bases short, with 6 bases between. Germline V CDR1 and CDR2: MDHEN, SYDVKM. The CDR3 has 11 amino acids. The source is a person between 18 and 60 years old who received the Ad26.COV2.S COVID-19 vaccine or a placebo. This chain connects TRBV28 to TRBJ1-1; D gene ambiguous. Sequenced here: peripheral blood, sampled in a trial of Ad26.COV2.S vaccine versus placebo. CDR3 sequence: CASSPRTEAFF. The CDR3 coding sequence is TGTGCCAGCAGTCCCCGTACTGAAGCTTTCTTT.